A single sample is the source of the 32 T cell receptor beta chains below, sequenced in a study of PD-L1 blockade in urothelial cancer. The method was immunoSEQ multiplex PCR; TCRdb's version includes in-frame clones alone and lacks a portion of them. The table includes 50,000 or so clones, approximately 81% detected once. Time point described: pretreatment peripheral blood. The sequences come from PBMCs, collected around atezolizumab (anti-PD-L1) treatment. These receptors were obtained from a man aged 70 or older with urothelial cancer.

This chain joins TRBV28 and TRBJ1-2; a possible D gene is TRBD1 (6 bases). This CDR3 spans 16 amino acids. Germline lookup yields CDR1 MDHEN and CDR2 SYDVKM. V lost 5 bases to trimming and J lost 5 bases, with 21 bases between them. CDR3 protein: CASSRGRAIMGYGYTF. The CDR3 nucleotides read TGTGCCAGCAGTAGGGGGAGGGCCATAATGGGGTATGGCTACACCTTC.

The V call is TRBV14, the J call TRBJ1-4; unclear D gene. Per the germline V gene, CDR1 is SGHDN and CDR2 is FVKESK. The CDR3 extends over 15 amino acids. Trimming pared 3 bases from V and 5 bases from J, leaving 13 bases between. The DNA for the CDR3 is TGTGCCAGCAGCCAGCTAGACGGGAGAAATGAAAAACTGTTTTTT. This translates into CASSQLDGRNEKLFF.

V gene TRBV5-5 combines with J gene TRBJ1-1; 9 bases agree with TRBD1. Unmatched junction bases numbered 8, after V lost 5 bases and J lost 12 bases. Germline CDR1 is SGHKS and CDR2 is YYEKEE (reference sequence). CDR3 length: 12 residues. The CDR3 bases are TGTGCCAGCAGTTACCTGGGACAGGGTTCTTTCTTT. Translated, it gives CASSYLGQGSFF.

This clone is medium-sized in the sample. V usage is TRBV7-2 and J usage is TRBJ2-7; D might be TRBD1 (7 bases). V lost 5 bases, J lost 6 bases, and 14 bases lay in between. From germline, CDR1 is SGHTA and CDR2 FQGNSA. This CDR3 contains 13 residues. As DNA, the CDR3 is TGTGCCAGCAGCCCTAACAGGGGAGGCGAGCAGTACTTC. Amino acid sequence: CASSPNRGGEQYF.

This chain uses TRBV6-5 with TRBJ1-1, with 8 positions matching TRBD1. Germline values: CDR1 MNHEY, CDR2 SVGAGI. Unmatched junction bases numbered 4, after V lost 2 bases and J lost 11 bases. There are 12 residues in the CDR3. In DNA, the CDR3 is TGTGCCAGCAGTTACGGACAGGGTGGCGCTTTCTTT. Protein product: CASSYGQGGAFF.

This rearrangement joins TRBV2 to TRBJ1-2, with 9 bases matching TRBD1. Germline-derived CDR1 and CDR2 are SNHLY and FYNNEI. J lost 10 bases, V lost 6 bases, and 12 bases had no gene match. This CDR3 comprises 14 residues. CDR3 residues: CASRATGGGLDYTF. The CDR3, as DNA: TGTGCCAGCAGGGCAACAGGGGGCGGTTTGGACTACACCTTC.

This clone has just a few counts. CDR3: CASTLQAAGAYNEQFF. The CDR3 coding sequence is TGTGCCAGCACTCTTCAGGCAGCGGGAGCATACAATGAGCAGTTCTTC. The chain is built from TRBV2 and TRBJ2-1; 8 nucleotides match TRBD2. V was pared by 7 bases and J by 4 bases, with 12 bases of the junction left unmatched. Germline V lookup: CDR1 SNHLY, CDR2 FYNNEI. The CDR3 totals 16 residues.

This clone came up a few times. This chain connects TRBV5-5 to TRBJ2-2; D may be TRBD1 (6 bases). Trimming took 3 bases from V and 0 from J, leaving 12 bases between them. The CDR3 consists of 16 residues. Germline V lookup: CDR1 SGHKS, CDR2 YYEKEE (reference sequence). The CDR3 protein is CASSSRTESNTGELFF. CDR3 DNA: TGTGCCAGCAGCTCAAGGACAGAGTCGAACACCGGGGAGCTGTTTTTT.

This sequence joins TRBV27 and TRBJ1-1; D unresolved. This CDR3 contains 14 residues. Germline values: CDR1 MNHEY, CDR2 SMNVEV (reference sequence). V was cut by 5 bases and J by 1 base, with 11 bases left in between. CDR3 region: CASSANRGNTEAFF. The CDR3 DNA sequence: TGTGCCAGCAGTGCAAATCGGGGGAACACTGAAGCTTTCTTT.

This clone was detected once. V gene TRBV23-1 combines with J gene TRBJ1-4; D possibly corresponds to TRBD1 (6 bases). TRBV23-1 counts as an open reading frame of uncertain function. Trimming took 10 bases from V and 0 from J, leaving 21 bases between them. The length of the CDR3 is 17 residues. CDR3 sequence: CATLQPGGGATNEKLFF. The CDR3 nucleotides are TGCGCCACCCTCCAACCGGGAGGGGGGGCAACTAATGAAAAACTGTTTTTT.

The chain has TRBV9 and TRBJ2-7; the match to TRBD1 covers 9 bases. Germline trimming cut 4 bases from V and 6 bases from J; bases unmatched to any gene: 11. The CDR3 sequence is 15 residues long. Per germline, CDR1 SGDLS and CDR2 YYNGEE. The CDR3 sequence is CASSPHRTGEGEQYF. Here the CDR3 DNA reads TGTGCCAGCAGCCCTCATCGGACAGGGGAAGGCGAGCAGTACTTC.

The chain employs TRBV19 and TRBJ2-1, with TRBD2 matching 12 bases. The germline CDR1 and CDR2 sequences are LNHDA and SQIVND (reference sequence). With 3 bases clipped from V and 2 bases from J, the junction kept 5 bases outside the gene matches. The CDR3 has 17 amino acids. In DNA, the CDR3 is TGTGCCAGTAGTATTGCGGCTAGCGGGGGGGCCTACAATGAGCAGTTCTTC. Translated, it gives CASSIAASGGAYNEQFF.

V and J are TRBV5-6 and TRBJ1-5; 9 bases map to TRBD1. The CDR3 extends over 15 amino acids. Germline trimming cut 4 bases from V and 1 base from J; bases unmatched to any gene: 3. Germline V gives CDR1 SGHDT, CDR2 YYEEEE. The CDR3 sequence: CASSADRGSNQPQHF. CDR3 in DNA: TGTGCCAGCAGCGCGGACAGGGGAAGCAATCAGCCCCAGCATTTT.

The V and J genes are TRBV5-6 and TRBJ1-6; tentative D call: TRBD1 (5 bases). CDR3 length equals 14 residues. CDR1 is SGHDT, CDR2 YYEEEE, per germline. Trimming pared 5 bases from V and 6 bases from J, leaving 12 bases between. The CDR3 DNA reads as TGTGCCAGCAGTACCAGACAGAGTAATTCACCCCTCCACTTT. This gives the protein CASSTRQSNSPLHF.

This chain uses TRBV7-8 with TRBJ2-2, with D possibly TRBD2 on 5 matching bases. V was pared by 1 base and J by 5 bases, with 11 bases between. This CDR3 is 15 amino acids long. Germline loops: CDR1 SGHVS, CDR2 FQNEAQ. In nucleotides, the CDR3 is TGTGCCAGCAGCTTAGTTTCACGGGGAACCGGGGAGCTGTTTTTT. It specifies CASSLVSRGTGELFF.

The chain uses TRBV7-2 and TRBJ2-7, with a tentative D call TRBD1 (5 bases). The V end was cut by 3 bases, the J end by 7 bases, with 16 bases between. The germline gives CDR1 SGHTA, CDR2 FQGNSA. This CDR3 comprises 14 residues. The CDR3 loop reads CASSLGQGRREQYF. CDR3 DNA: TGTGCCAGCAGCTTGGGGCAGGGAAGGCGTGAGCAGTACTTC.

The V and J genes are TRBV7-9 and TRBJ2-1; weak D call: TRBD2 (5 bases). Germline V lookup: CDR1 SEHNR, CDR2 FQNEAQ (reference sequence). CDR3 size: 13 residues. The V and J ends lost 8 bases and 5 bases respectively, with 13 bases between them. As DNA, the CDR3 is TGTGCCAGCGCCCTAGCATTGAACAATGAGCAGTTCTTC. Translation gives CASALALNNEQFF.

This clone was detected once. CDR3 nucleotide sequence: TGTGCCAGCGCGTTAACCCTCACAGATACGCAGTATTTT. Translation gives CASALTLTDTQYF. V usage is TRBV6-4 and J usage is TRBJ2-3; D remains ambiguous. The CDR3 has 13 amino acids. Trimming left V 8 bases short and J 2 bases short, with 11 bases between. CDR1 and CDR2 (germline): MRHNA, SNTAGT.

The chain links TRBV6-1 to TRBJ1-1; D unclear. CDR3 length: 13 residues. Trimming cost V 4 bases and J 5 bases, with 11 bases left between them. The germline CDR1 and CDR2 sequences are MNHNS and SASEGT. Here the CDR3 reads CASSARGGTEAFF. CDR3 coding DNA: TGTGCCAGCAGTGCCCGAGGCGGGACTGAAGCTTTCTTT.

The chain recombines TRBV21-1 with TRBJ2-7; the table's D call of TRBD2 was not tested on the DNA. TRBV21-1 is a listed pseudogene. The CDR3 extends over 15 amino acids. The CDR3 loop reads CASSPRPGRRYEQYF. In nucleotides, the CDR3 is TGTGCCAGCAGCCCTCGGCCGGGGAGGCGGTACGAGCAGTACTTC.

The chain recombines TRBV5-1 with TRBJ2-5, with 10 bases lining up with TRBD1. Germline CDR1 SGHRS, CDR2 YFSETQ. The CDR3 covers 16 residues. The V segment lost 0 bases and the J segment 4 bases; nucleotides outside the gene matches: 6. CDR3 DNA sequence: TGCGCCAGCAGCTTGGGAGGACAGGGGGGTAGAGAGACCCAGTACTTC. Translation gives CASSLGGQGGRETQYF.

This clone occurred a few times. The rearrangement uses TRBV5-4 and TRBJ2-6; D might be TRBD2 (6 bases). CDR1 SGHNT and CDR2 YYREEE come from the germline V gene (reference sequence). Trimming cost V 2 bases and J 0 bases, with 15 bases left between them. The CDR3 totals 18 residues. This CDR3 is CASSFAGTASSGANVLTF. Written as DNA, the CDR3 is TGTGCCAGCAGCTTCGCCGGGACTGCAAGCTCTGGGGCCAACGTCCTGACTTTC.

J is TRBJ1-5 and V is TRBV28; D not certain. Between the trimmed V and J ends, which lost 3 bases and 5 bases, there was a span of 8 bases. The CDR3 is 13 amino acids. Germline V gene sequence: CDR1 MDHEN, CDR2 SYDVKM. CDR3 region: CASSFSNYQPQHF. The CDR3 coding sequence is TGTGCCAGCAGTTTTTCCAATTATCAGCCCCAGCATTTT.

The chain links TRBV9 to TRBJ2-3, with TRBD2 matching 11 bases. CDR3 length: 21 amino acids. Germline values: CDR1 SGDLS, CDR2 YYNGEE. Trimming removed 4 bases from V and 4 bases from J; junction bases left unmatched: 23. In DNA form, the CDR3 reads TGTGCCAGCAGCCCCCAGCTATCGGCTAGCGGGAGGACCGGGGGAGCAGATACGCAGTATTTT. It codes for CASSPQLSASGRTGGADTQYF.

This clone was observed a few times. The J gene is TRBJ2-1, the V gene TRBV11-3; 7 bases align to TRBD2. Losses at the gene ends were 2 bases for V and 2 bases for J; bases not matched to a gene: 15. Per germline, CDR1 SGHNT and CDR2 YENEEA. The CDR3 sequence is 19 residues long. Here the CDR3 reads CASSLRSGGQGRTYNEQFF. The CDR3 nucleotides are TGTGCCAGCAGCTTACGATCGGGGGGTCAAGGCAGGACCTACAATGAGCAGTTCTTC.

The V gene is TRBV9, the J gene TRBJ2-1, with TRBD2 matching over 7 bases. Germline-derived CDR1 and CDR2 are SGDLS and YYNGEE. J gave up 5 bases and V 0 bases, and 2 bases lay outside the gene matches. The CDR3 sequence is 14 residues long. The CDR3 protein is CASSVGTRNNEQFF. In nucleotides, the CDR3 is TGTGCCAGCAGCGTAGGGACTAGAAACAATGAGCAGTTCTTC.

The V call is TRBV7-8, the J call TRBJ2-7; D is possibly TRBD1 (6 bases). The CDR3 is 16 residues long. The V gene's germline CDR1 is SGHVS and CDR2 FQNEAQ. V lost 4 bases and J lost 3, with 19 bases in between. CDR3 coding DNA: TGTGCCAGCAGCTCCGCCCAGTATCGGACAGACTACGAGCAGTACTTC. It translates to CASSSAQYRTDYEQYF.

The chain joins TRBV6-1 to TRBJ1-1; no clear D gene. V gave up 5 bases and J gave up 4 bases, with 11 bases separating them. Per the germline V gene, CDR1 is MNHNS and CDR2 is SASEGT. CDR3 length: 13 amino acids. This CDR3 reads CASSKEGGTEAFF. CDR3 nucleotides: TGTGCCAGCAGTAAGGAGGGCGGCACTGAAGCTTTCTTT.

This chain uses TRBV28 with TRBJ1-1; D gene ambiguous. V lost 0 bases and J 0 bases, leaving 5 bases between the germline ends. This CDR3 is 14 amino acids long. Germline V gene sequence: CDR1 MDHEN, CDR2 SYDVKM. The CDR3 nucleotides are TGTGCCAGCAGTTTATGGAGGGTGAACACTGAAGCTTTCTTT. This codes for CASSLWRVNTEAFF.

This rearrangement joins TRBV5-6 to TRBJ1-2, with TRBD1 matching 8 bases. Germline V gives CDR1 SGHDT, CDR2 YYEEEE. After removal of 0 bases from V and 8 bases from J, the junction contained 6 bases not matched to a gene. This CDR3 is built from 14 residues. The CDR3 region has the DNA TGTGCCAGCAGCTTGGCCAGGGGGCGGTGGGGCTACACCTTC. This translates into CASSLARGRWGYTF.

The genes are TRBV29-1 and TRBJ1-4; the D gene is possibly TRBD1 (5 bases). This CDR3 region has 13 residues. The germline V gene has CDR1 SQVTM and CDR2 ANQGSEA. V was trimmed by 7 bases and J by 3 bases, leaving 12 bases between them. CDR3 loop: CSAGAQANEKLFF. The CDR3 nucleotides read TGCAGCGCCGGAGCACAGGCTAATGAAAAACTGTTTTTT.

The chain couples TRBV9 to TRBJ1-1; 12 positions match TRBD1. V lost 6 bases to trimming and J lost 3 bases; unmatched junction nucleotides: 9. The CDR3 is 16 residues long. CDR1 SGDLS and CDR2 YYNGEE come from the germline V gene. The CDR3 nucleotides are TGTGCCAGCAAGCCGGGACAGGGGGCTGGGGACACTGAAGCTTTCTTT. Amino acids: CASKPGQGAGDTEAFF.